The next 32 T cell receptor beta chains were all read from a single sample in a study of T cell clonality in common variable immunodeficiency. Assay: immunoSEQ multiplex PCR; the TCRdb copy retains only in-frame clones and omits some. This sample comprises 50,000 or so clones, none seen once only. Sequencing used peripheral blood mononuclear cells. These TCRs come from a person between 18 and 75 years old in good health.

The covered CDR3 bases are TGTGCCAGCAGGCCCAAGCCCGCGGGGGGTCCTTACAATGAG. As protein: CASRPKPAGGPYNE. The entire CDR3 is CASRPKPAGGPYNEQFF. This rearrangement joins TRBV7-8 to TRBJ2-1; 8 bases match TRBD2. The missing CDR3 end, 3 residues past where the read stops, is filled in from the germline J gene. Germline-derived CDR1 and CDR2 are SGHVS and FQNEAQ. This CDR3 contains 17 residues. V gave up 6 bases and J gave up 4 bases; unmatched junction bases: 14.

Many counts were recorded for this clone. The DNA ends 3 residues before the CDR3 does, and the rest of the CDR3 is filled in from the germline J gene. The chain uses TRBV19 and TRBJ2-7; TRBD1 agrees at 9 bases. The germline gives CDR1 LNHDA, CDR2 SQIVND (reference sequence). With 3 bases clipped from V and 5 bases from J, the junction kept 2 bases outside the gene matches. The CDR3 runs 13 residues. Incomplete CDR3 DNA: TGTGCCAGTAGTATTGGGACAGGGAACGAG. Protein sequence: CASSIGTGNE. The entire CDR3 is CASSIGTGNEQYF.

This clone showed up many times. The CDR3 goes on 3 residues after the read ends, and that part is filled in from the germline J gene. The rearrangement uses TRBV2 and TRBJ2-3; 8 bases match TRBD1. CDR1 SNHLY and CDR2 FYNNEI come from the germline V gene. The CDR3 length is 14 residues. V was pared by 7 bases and J by 4 bases, with 7 bases of the junction left unmatched. CDR3 residues: CASIGTGFADTQYF. CDR3 bases read: TGTGCCAGCATAGGGACAGGTTTCGCAGATACG.

This clone was counted many times. The observed sequence ends 3 residues before the CDR3 terminus, with the missing tail filled in from the germline J gene. The chain is built from TRBV6-1 and TRBJ2-3; D remains unclear. The germline CDR1 and CDR2 sequences are MNHNS and SASEGT. Trimming took 2 bases from V and 0 from J, leaving 9 bases between them. The CDR3 spans 15 residues. The chain's CDR3 is CASSEQAPSTDTQYF. The CDR3 DNA, read in part, is TGTGCCAGCAGTGAACAGGCCCCTAGCACAGATACG.

This clone showed up many times. The read finishes 3 residues shy of the CDR3 end, and the germline J gene is used to complete it. J is TRBJ2-3 and V is TRBV6-2 or TRBV6-3; 7 bases match TRBD1. V trimming: 6 bases; J trimming: 6 bases; junction bases outside the gene matches: 9. CDR1 is MNHEY, CDR2 SVGEGT, per germline. This CDR3 is built from 14 residues. The DNA read from the CDR3 is TGTGCCAGCAGCAAAAGGACAGGTGGGGATACG. Its translation is CASSKRTGGDT. The CDR3 in full is CASSKRTGGDTQYF.

This clone has ten or more counts. The read gets to within 3 residues of the CDR3 end, and the germline J gene fills in the rest. This chain connects TRBV7-9 to TRBJ1-1; tentative D call: TRBD1 (6 bases). Germline V gives CDR1 SEHNR, CDR2 FQNEAQ (reference sequence). The CDR3 runs to 12 residues. The CDR3 spells CASSYRQARAFF. The sequenced part of the CDR3 DNA is TGTGCCAGCAGCTATCGACAGGCCCGA.

This clone was seen repeatedly, ten times or more. The CDR3 extends 3 residues past the end of the read, so its final part is completed from the germline J gene. The chain carries TRBV5-1 and TRBJ2-2; D remains ambiguous. Germline assignment: CDR1 SGHRS and CDR2 YFSETQ. The CDR3 runs to 13 residues. Trimming took 4 bases from V and 0 from J, leaving 4 bases between them. CDR3 sequence: CASSPANTGELFF. The CDR3 DNA, read in part, is TGCGCCAGCAGCCCGGCGAACACCGGGGAG.

The table lists this clone with many counts. The observed sequence ends 3 residues before the CDR3 terminus, with the missing tail filled in from the germline J gene. This rearrangement joins TRBV7-6 to TRBJ1-1; 7 bases align to TRBD1. The CDR3 is 14 residues long. From germline, CDR1 is SGHVS and CDR2 FNYEAQ. V shed 5 bases, J shed 3 bases, and the junction held 6 bases outside the gene matches. The covered CDR3 bases are TGTGCCAGCAGCGTACAGGGGAGGGACACTGAA. It encodes CASSVQGRDTE. In full, the CDR3 reads CASSVQGRDTEAFF.

Many counts were recorded for this clone. The read ends 3 residues early relative to the CDR3; the germline J gene fills the gap. The J gene is TRBJ2-1, the V gene TRBV2, with 7 bases matching TRBD1. In germline, CDR1 is SNHLY, CDR2 FYNNEI. Trimming removed 8 bases from V and 2 bases from J; junction bases left unmatched: 6. The CDR3 runs 14 residues. The CDR3 here is CASRGQVTYNEQFF. CDR3 DNA, as far as it was read: TGTGCCAGCCGTGGACAGGTAACCTACAATGAG.

The table lists this clone with many counts. The read falls 3 residues short of the CDR3 end, and the missing part is taken from the germline J gene. The chain is built from TRBV5-1 and TRBJ1-1; 7 bases are a match to TRBD1. This CDR3 is 13 amino acids long. Trimming cost V 1 base and J 4 bases; bases outside gene matches: 1. Germline CDR1 SGHRS, CDR2 YFSETQ. The CDR3 reads CASSLSGGTEAFF. The sequenced CDR3 bases are TGCGCCAGCAGCTTGTCAGGGGGCACTGAA.

This clone showed up just a few times. CDR3: CASSSAYRGRGGYTF. CDR3 DNA (partial): TGTGCCAGCAGCTCCGCATACAGGGGGCGCGGTGGC. V and J are TRBV5-6 and TRBJ1-2; 9 bases match TRBD1. The read ends 3 residues shy of where the CDR3 ends; the end is completed using the germline J gene. V was clipped by 3 bases and J by 7 bases; unmatched bases: 10. The CDR3 runs 15 residues. Germline values: CDR1 SGHDT, CDR2 YYEEEE.

The table lists this clone with many counts. The read gets to within 3 residues of the CDR3 end, and the germline J gene fills in the rest. The J gene is TRBJ2-1, the V gene TRBV6-1; D not certain. Trimming cost V 2 bases and J 9 bases, with 14 bases left between them. The CDR3 sequence is 14 residues long. Germline lookup yields CDR1 MNHNS and CDR2 SASEGT. The CDR3 loop is CASSERMFGREQFF. Partial CDR3 DNA: TGTGCCAGCAGTGAAAGGATGTTTGGGCGTGAG.

This clone was observed a handful of times. The read falls 3 residues short of the CDR3 end, and the missing part is taken from the germline J gene. The chain is built from TRBV6-2 or TRBV6-3 and TRBJ1-1; 10 nucleotides match TRBD1. This CDR3 has 16 amino acids. Germline values: CDR1 MNHEY, CDR2 SVGEGT. The sequenced CDR3 bases are TGTGCCAGCAGTTACCTCGACAGGGGGCCAAGCTATGGC. This codes for CASSYLDRGPSYG. The full CDR3 protein is CASSYLDRGPSYGAFF.

In this sample, this clone turned up many times. The missing CDR3 end, 3 residues past where the read stops, is filled in from the germline J gene. The V gene is TRBV30, the J gene TRBJ1-3, with a tentative D call TRBD1 (5 bases). This CDR3 has 15 residues. The V and J ends lost 4 bases and 2 bases respectively, with 15 bases between them. Germline values: CDR1 GTSNPN, CDR2 SVGIG (reference sequence). The CDR3 is CAWIKMGPPGNTIYF. Incomplete CDR3 DNA: TGTGCCTGGATCAAAATGGGGCCTCCTGGAAACACC.

This clone was detected many times. The CDR3 end lies 3 residues beyond the end of the read and is filled in from the germline J gene. The chain recombines TRBV19 with TRBJ2-7; the D is unclear. V was shortened by 3 bases and J by 4 bases, with 16 bases between the two germline ends. This CDR3 region has 15 residues. CDR1 and CDR2 from the germline V gene are LNHDA and SQIVND (reference sequence). The CDR3 bases that were read are TGTGCCAGTAGTATTTTCTCGAGTCCAACATACGAG. Residues: CASSIFSSPTYE. In full, the CDR3 reads CASSIFSSPTYEQYF.

Ten or more counts support this clone. The CDR3 sequence: CASALRVLSTGELFF. CDR3 DNA, as far as it was read: TGCGCCAGCGCCCTGAGGGTATTGAGCACCGGGGAG. The genes are TRBV5-1 and TRBJ2-2; D is possibly TRBD2 (5 bases). The missing CDR3 end, 3 residues past where the read stops, is filled in from the germline J gene. The CDR3 covers 15 residues. V was pared by 7 bases and J by 4 bases, with 17 bases between. Per the germline V gene, CDR1 is SGHRS and CDR2 is YFSETQ.

This clone was counted at least ten times. The CDR3 end falls 3 residues outside the read, so it is completed with the germline J gene. This chain joins TRBV5-1 and TRBJ2-1, with 8 bases that match TRBD2. Unmatched junction bases numbered 14, after V lost 6 bases and J lost 3 bases. The CDR3 contains 17 residues. Germline V gene lookup returns CDR1 SGHRS and CDR2 YFSETQ. The CDR3 is CASNPGWAGGLYNEQFF. CDR3 DNA, as far as it was read: TGCGCCAGCAATCCCGGGTGGGCGGGGGGTCTCTACAATGAG.

This clone has a count of ten or more. The observed sequence ends 3 residues before the CDR3 terminus, with the missing tail filled in from the germline J gene. The chain carries TRBV4-1 and TRBJ2-7; TRBD2 aligns across 10 bases. This CDR3 region has 18 residues. The germline V gene has CDR1 MGHRA and CDR2 YSYEKL. The V segment lost 0 bases and the J segment 2 bases; nucleotides outside the gene matches: 10. CDR3 protein: CASSQEDARLAGTYEQYF. CDR3 DNA, as far as it was read: TGCGCCAGCAGCCAAGAAGACGCTCGACTAGCGGGCACCTACGAG.

In its sample, this clone was seen many times. The CDR3 end falls 3 residues outside the read, so it is completed with the germline J gene. The same CDR3 can be traced to other DNA sequences in this sample. The gene calls are TRBV18 and TRBJ2-5; D remains unclear. V dropped 5 bases and J dropped 3 bases, with 4 bases sitting between them. CDR1 and CDR2 from the germline V gene are KGHSH and LQKENI. This CDR3 spans 11 amino acids. The CDR3 is CASSSEETQYF. The sequenced CDR3 bases are TGTGCCAGCTCATCGGAAGAGACC.

This clone was seen repeatedly, ten times or more. Read sequence stops 3 residues before the CDR3 end, and the germline J gene provides the missing end. V and J are TRBV2 and TRBJ1-4, with 7 bases fitting TRBD1. Germline CDR1 is SNHLY and CDR2 is FYNNEI. This CDR3 is 14 amino acids long. V lost 4 bases to trimming and J lost 8 bases; unmatched junction nucleotides: 7. CDR3 bases read: TGTGCCAGCAGTGGACAGGGTGTAGGGGAAAAA. It encodes CASSGQGVGEK. The complete CDR3 reads CASSGQGVGEKLFF.

This clone was seen at least ten times. The CDR3 goes on 3 residues after the read ends, and that part is filled in from the germline J gene. This rearrangement joins TRBV7-8 to TRBJ2-4; D may be TRBD1 (6 bases). This CDR3 spans 14 amino acids. The V gene lost 3 bases and the J gene lost 1 base, with 7 bases spanning the gap. CDR1 and CDR2 from the germline V gene are SGHVS and FQNEAQ. The CDR3 sequence is CASSLDSAKNIQYF. The sequenced CDR3 bases are TGTGCCAGCAGCTTGGACAGTGCCAAAAACATT.

This clone was seen ten or more times. The observed sequence ends 3 residues before the CDR3 terminus, with the missing tail filled in from the germline J gene. The rearrangement uses TRBV5-1 and TRBJ1-6; 7 nucleotides line up with TRBD1. CDR1 and CDR2 from the germline V gene are SGHRS and YFSETQ. The CDR3 spans 13 residues. V shed 8 bases, J shed 9 bases, and the junction held 8 bases outside the gene matches. Incomplete CDR3 DNA: TGCGCCAGTTCGACAGGGTCCCCTTCACCC. This sequence encodes CASSTGSPSP. The whole CDR3 protein is CASSTGSPSPLHF.

This clone was picked up many times. The read gets to within 3 residues of the CDR3 end, and the germline J gene fills in the rest. The gene calls are TRBV11-2 and TRBJ1-2, with 8 bases matching TRBD1. From germline, CDR1 is SGHAT and CDR2 FQNNGV. The CDR3 consists of 14 residues. Losses at the gene ends were 5 bases for V and 5 bases for J; bases not matched to a gene: 7. The CDR3: CASSPSGTGYGYTF. The CDR3 DNA, read in part, is TGTGCCAGCAGCCCCTCGGGGACAGGTTATGGC.

This clone occurred many times. The CDR3 goes on 3 residues after the read ends, and that part is filled in from the germline J gene. This chain joins TRBV20-1 and TRBJ2-7, with TRBD2 matching over 11 bases. V lost 6 bases to trimming and J lost 4 bases; unmatched junction nucleotides: 5. The CDR3 totals 13 residues. Germline values: CDR1 DFQATT, CDR2 SNEGSKA (reference sequence). CDR3 DNA, as far as it was read: TGCAGTGCAACCGGGACTAGCGGATACGAG. It encodes CSATGTSGYE. The whole CDR3 sequence reads CSATGTSGYEQYF.

In its sample, this clone was seen many times. Read sequence stops 3 residues before the CDR3 end, and the germline J gene provides the missing end. The chain uses TRBV5-1 and TRBJ2-5, with 7 positions matching TRBD1. The CDR3 is made up of 15 amino acids. V was pared by 0 bases and J by 2 bases, with 4 bases of the junction left unmatched. The V gene's germline CDR1 is SGHRS and CDR2 YFSETQ. The part of the CDR3 DNA that was read is TGCGCCAGCAGCTTGGTGAAGGGGGCGCAAGAGACC. This gives the protein CASSLVKGAQET. The entire CDR3 reads CASSLVKGAQETQYF.

This clone has a count of ten or more. The CDR3 is cut off 3 residues early in the read; its end comes from the germline J gene. V and J are TRBV19 and TRBJ2-1; tentative D call: TRBD2 (5 bases). Per the germline V gene, CDR1 is LNHDA and CDR2 is SQIVND (reference sequence). This CDR3 region has 14 residues. V was cut by 4 bases and J by 8 bases, with 15 bases left in between. Here the CDR3 reads CASSRRGVADEQFF. The sequenced part of the CDR3 DNA is TGTGCCAGTAGTAGACGGGGAGTTGCCGATGAG.

Ten or more counts support this clone. The CDR3 sequence: CASSGGTGGSYEQYF. The part of the CDR3 DNA that was read is TGCGCCAGCAGCGGCGGGACAGGGGGCTCCTACGAG. J is TRBJ2-7 and V is TRBV5-1, with 11 bases matching TRBD1. The CDR3 is cut off 3 residues early in the read; its end comes from the germline J gene. Germline V gene data show CDR1 as SGHRS and CDR2 as YFSETQ. Unmatched junction bases numbered 3, after V lost 4 bases and J lost 0 bases. The CDR3 is 15 residues long.

This clone was seen a handful of times. The read falls 3 residues short of the CDR3 end, and the missing part is taken from the germline J gene. The chain joins TRBV13 to TRBJ1-2, with TRBD1 matching 7 bases. The CDR3 length is 13 residues. Germline V gene lookup returns CDR1 PRHDT and CDR2 FYEKMQ (reference sequence). CDR3 DNA, as far as it was read: TGTGCCAGCAGCTTAGAACAGGGGCAAGGC. This gives the protein CASSLEQGQG. The entire CDR3 reads CASSLEQGQGYTF.

This clone was seen at least ten times. Coverage ceases 3 residues before the CDR3 finishes, and the germline J gene fills in the end. The rearrangement joins TRBV6-1 to TRBJ2-2, with TRBD1 matching 10 bases. Looked up from germline, CDR1 is MNHNS and CDR2 is SASEGT. This CDR3 spans 15 amino acids. The CDR3 bases that were read are TGTGCCAGCAGTGAAGGGACAGGGGGGAATGAAAAG. Translated, it gives CASSEGTGGNEK. The whole CDR3 protein is CASSEGTGGNEKLFF.

The table lists this clone with many counts. Coverage ceases 3 residues before the CDR3 finishes, and the germline J gene fills in the end. The chain is built from TRBV7-2 and TRBJ2-7; 7 bases align to TRBD2. CDR3 length equals 15 residues. With 6 bases clipped from V and 3 bases from J, the junction kept 11 bases outside the gene matches. Germline CDR1 is SGHTA and CDR2 is FQGNSA. CDR3 DNA (partial): TGTGCCAGCAGTCGTCTAGCGGACGACATCTACGAG. This gives the protein CASSRLADDIYE. The CDR3 as a whole reads CASSRLADDIYEQYF.

This clone came up many times. The observed sequence ends 3 residues before the CDR3 terminus, with the missing tail filled in from the germline J gene. J is TRBJ2-1 and V is TRBV5-1, with 16 bases that match TRBD2. With 6 bases clipped from V and 0 bases from J, the junction kept 3 bases outside the gene matches. This CDR3 has 17 residues. Germline CDR1 SGHRS, CDR2 YFSETQ. CDR3 amino acids: CASTGLAGGNSYNEQFF. The part of the CDR3 DNA that was read is TGCGCCAGCACGGGACTAGCGGGGGGGAACTCCTACAATGAG.

This clone has ten or more counts. The read halts 3 residues ahead of the CDR3 end, with the missing end drawn from the germline J gene. V usage is TRBV6-1 and J usage is TRBJ1-3; D gene uncertain. Trimming pared 1 base from V and 4 bases from J, leaving 8 bases between. The CDR3 consists of 14 residues. CDR1 and CDR2 (germline): MNHNS, SASEGT. The covered CDR3 bases are TGTGCCAGCAGTGAAGTCAGTTCCGGAAACACC. Translated: CASSEVSSGNT. The full CDR3 protein is CASSEVSSGNTIYF.